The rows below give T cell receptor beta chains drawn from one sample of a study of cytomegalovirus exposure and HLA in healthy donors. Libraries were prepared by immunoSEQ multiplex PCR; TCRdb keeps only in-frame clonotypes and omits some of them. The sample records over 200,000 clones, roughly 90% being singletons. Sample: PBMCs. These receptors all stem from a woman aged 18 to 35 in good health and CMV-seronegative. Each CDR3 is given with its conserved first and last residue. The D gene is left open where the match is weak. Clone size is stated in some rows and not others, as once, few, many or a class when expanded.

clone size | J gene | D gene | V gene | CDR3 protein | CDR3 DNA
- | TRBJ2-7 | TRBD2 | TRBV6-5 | CASSYSGGARYEQYF | TGTGCCAGCAGTTACTCCGGGGGGGCAAGGTACGAGCAGTACTTC
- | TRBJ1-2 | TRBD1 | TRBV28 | CASSALGTGGYGYTF | TGTGCCAGCAGTGCGCTGGGGACAGGTGGCTATGGCTACACCTTC
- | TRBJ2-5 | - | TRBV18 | CASSKTRDSVETQYF | TGTGCCAGCTCAAAAACTCGGGATTCGGTTGAGACCCAGTACTTC
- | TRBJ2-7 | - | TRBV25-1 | CASTANRGGYEQYF | TGTGCCAGCACCGCGAACAGGGGAGGCTACGAGCAGTACTTC
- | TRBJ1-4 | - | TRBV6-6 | CASSYWDYGEEKLFF | TGTGCCAGCAGTTACTGGGACTACGGGGAAGAAAAACTGTTTTTT
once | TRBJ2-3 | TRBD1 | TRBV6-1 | CASSRRDRATDTQYF | TGTGCCAGCAGTCGACGGGACAGGGCCACAGATACGCAGTATTTT
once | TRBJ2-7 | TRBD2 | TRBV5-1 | CASSRGLAGSTYEQYF | TGCGCCAGCAGCCGAGGACTAGCGGGGTCTACCTACGAGCAGTACTTC
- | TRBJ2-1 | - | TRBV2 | CASSGGRGSYNEQFF | TGTGCCAGCAGTGGGGGTCGGGGCTCCTACAATGAGCAGTTCTTC
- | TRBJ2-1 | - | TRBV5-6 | CASNLIGERNEQFF | TGTGCCAGCAACCTCATTGGGGAGCGGAATGAGCAGTTCTTC
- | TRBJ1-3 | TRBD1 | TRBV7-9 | CASSYDRDSGNTIYF | TGTGCCAGCAGTTACGACCGGGACAGTGGAAACACCATATATTTT
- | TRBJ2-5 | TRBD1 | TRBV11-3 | CASSLGQCSPETQYF | TGTGCCAGCAGCTTGGGACAGTGCAGTCCAGAGACCCAGTACTTC
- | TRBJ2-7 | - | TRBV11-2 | CASSLRGSYEQYF | TGTGCCAGCAGCTTACGGGGGTCCTACGAGCAGTACTTC
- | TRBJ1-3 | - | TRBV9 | CASSETGRSGNTIYF | TGTGCCAGCAGCGAGACAGGTCGCTCTGGAAACACCATATATTTT
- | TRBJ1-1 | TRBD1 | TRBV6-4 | CASSATGTGDTEAFF | TGTGCCAGCAGTGCGACAGGGACGGGGGACACTGAAGCTTTCTTT
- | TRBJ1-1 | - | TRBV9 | CASSFRDTRAMNTEAFF | TGTGCCAGCAGCTTCCGGGACACCAGAGCTATGAACACTGAAGCTTTCTTT
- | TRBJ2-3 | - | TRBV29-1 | CSVRGKRAGFRLPSAQYF | TGCAGCGTTCGAGGGAAGCGGGCGGGATTTCGACTGCCTTCGGCGCAGTATTTT
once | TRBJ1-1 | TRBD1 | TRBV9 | CASSVEVGDRGRTEAFF | TGTGCCAGCAGCGTAGAAGTTGGGGACAGGGGAAGAACTGAAGCTTTCTTT
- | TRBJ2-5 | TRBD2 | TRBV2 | CASSVGISGETQYF | TGTGCCAGCAGTGTAGGGATTAGCGGGGAGACCCAGTACTTC
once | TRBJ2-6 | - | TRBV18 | CASSRSGTRSSSGANVLTF | TGTGCCAGCTCGCGTTCCGGGACACGTTCGTCCTCTGGGGCCAACGTCCTGACTTTC
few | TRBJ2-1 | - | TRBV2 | CASSPGRLATPAHEQFF | TGTGCCAGCAGTCCAGGCAGGCTAGCTACCCCCGCACATGAGCAGTTCTTC
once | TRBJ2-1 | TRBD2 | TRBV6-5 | CASSYSTSGGYNEQFF | TGTGCCAGCAGTTACTCGACTAGCGGGGGTTACAATGAGCAGTTCTTC
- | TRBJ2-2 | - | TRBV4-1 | CASSFSGGTGELFF | TGCGCCAGCAGCTTTTCAGGGGGGACCGGGGAGCTGTTTTTT
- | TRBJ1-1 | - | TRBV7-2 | CASSLGPMNTEAFF | TGTGCCAGCAGCTTGGGCCCAATGAACACTGAAGCTTTCTTT
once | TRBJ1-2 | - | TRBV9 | CASSVSGNYGYTF | TGTGCCAGCAGCGTAAGCGGGAACTATGGCTACACCTTC
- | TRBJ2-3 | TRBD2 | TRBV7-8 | CASKQLRTSSTDTQYF | TGTGCCAGCAAACAACTTCGGACTAGTAGCACAGATACGCAGTATTTT
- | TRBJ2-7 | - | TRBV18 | CASSGDRDNYEQYF | TGTGCCAGCTCTGGCGACCGGGACAACTACGAGCAGTACTTC
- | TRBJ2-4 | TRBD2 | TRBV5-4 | CASSFFAGGTKNIQYF | TGTGCCAGCAGCTTCTTCGCGGGAGGGACCAAAAACATTCAGTACTTC
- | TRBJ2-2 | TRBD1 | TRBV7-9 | CASSFSDRGNTGELFF | TGTGCCAGCAGCTTTTCAGACAGGGGGAACACCGGGGAGCTGTTTTTT
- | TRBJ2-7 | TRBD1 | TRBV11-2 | CASSLDRGNYEQYF | TGTGCCAGCAGCTTGGACAGGGGTAACTACGAGCAGTACTTC
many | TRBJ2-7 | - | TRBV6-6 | CASSISGVLEQYF | TGTGCCAGCAGTATATCAGGGGTACTCGAGCAGTACTTC
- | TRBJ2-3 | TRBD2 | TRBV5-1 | CASSIEGLAGGTQYF | TGCGCCAGCAGCATCGAGGGACTAGCGGGGGGTACGCAGTATTTT
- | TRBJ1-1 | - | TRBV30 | CAWSVQGVTEAFF | TGTGCCTGGAGTGTACAAGGGGTCACTGAAGCTTTCTTT
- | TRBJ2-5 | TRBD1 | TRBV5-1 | CASSTTGTGEETQYF | TGCGCCAGCAGCACGACCGGGACAGGGGAAGAGACCCAGTACTTC
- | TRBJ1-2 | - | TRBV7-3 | CASAPGGHTSRGYTF | TGTGCCAGCGCCCCGGGAGGGCATACTTCTCGGGGCTACACCTTC
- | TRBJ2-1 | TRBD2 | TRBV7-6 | CASSWTSGYNEQFF | TGTGCCAGCAGCTGGACTAGCGGATACAATGAGCAGTTCTTC
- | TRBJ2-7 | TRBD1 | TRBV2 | CASSEGTGLREQYF | TGTGCCAGCAGTGAAGGGACAGGGCTCCGCGAGCAGTACTTC
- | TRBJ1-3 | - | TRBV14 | CASSPGGFSGNTIYF | TGTGCCAGCAGCCCGGGAGGTTTCTCTGGAAACACCATATATTTT
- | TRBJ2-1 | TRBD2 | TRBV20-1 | CSASKGLGVFF | TGCAGTGCTAGTAAGGGACTAGGGGTATTCTTC
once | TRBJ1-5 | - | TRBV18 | CASSAGFNDQPQHF | TGTGCCAGCTCAGCAGGGTTTAACGATCAGCCCCAGCATTTT
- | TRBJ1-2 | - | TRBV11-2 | CASSYPSGFGYTF | TGTGCCAGCAGCTACCCATCAGGGTTCGGCTACACCTTC
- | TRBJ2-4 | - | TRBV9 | CASSVARFPPAVDIQYF | TGTGCCAGCAGCGTAGCTAGGTTCCCCCCCGCCGTGGACATTCAGTACTTC
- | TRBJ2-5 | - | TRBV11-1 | CASSSLEKETQYF | TGTGCCAGCAGCTCACTCGAAAAAGAGACCCAGTACTTC
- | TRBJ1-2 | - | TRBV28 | CASSEAEGKYGYTF | TGTGCCAGCAGCGAGGCGGAGGGGAAGTATGGCTACACCTTC
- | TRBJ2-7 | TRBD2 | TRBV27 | CASSSSSGGDYEQYF | TGTGCCAGCAGTTCCTCCAGCGGGGGGGACTACGAGCAGTACTTC
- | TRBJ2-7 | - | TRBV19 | CASSIKGGNSYEQYF | TGTGCCAGTAGTATAAAGGGCGGGAACTCCTACGAGCAGTACTTC
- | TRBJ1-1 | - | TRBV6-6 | CASKDQGQPNTEAFF | TGTGCCAGCAAGGATCAAGGACAGCCGAACACTGAAGCTTTCTTT
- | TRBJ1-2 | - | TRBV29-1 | CSALERVDGYTF | TGCAGCGCCCTGGAGAGGGTTGATGGCTACACCTTC
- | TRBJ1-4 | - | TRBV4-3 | CASSQDLGGGWGDEKLFF | TGCGCCAGCAGCCAAGATTTGGGGGGAGGTTGGGGCGATGAAAAACTGTTTTTT
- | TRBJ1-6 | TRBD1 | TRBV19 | CASTQPRTGGPLHF | TGTGCCAGTACCCAACCCAGGACAGGCGGACCCCTCCACTTT
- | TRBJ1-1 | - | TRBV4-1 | CASSHVAAEAFF | TGCGCCAGCAGCCATGTGGCCGCTGAAGCTTTCTTT
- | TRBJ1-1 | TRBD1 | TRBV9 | CASNSLNRGDMNTEAFF | TGTGCCAGCAACTCTTTAAACAGGGGGGACATGAACACTGAAGCTTTCTTT
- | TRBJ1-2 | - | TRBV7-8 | CASSLDRGMSGYTF | TGTGCCAGCAGCTTAGATAGGGGAATGAGCGGCTACACCTTC
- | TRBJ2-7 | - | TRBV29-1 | CSVAGNSYEQYF | TGCAGCGTGGCCGGGAACTCCTACGAGCAGTACTTC
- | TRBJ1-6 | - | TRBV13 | CASSPTYSSYNSPLHF | TGTGCCAGCAGTCCAACCTATAGCTCCTATAATTCACCCCTCCACTTT
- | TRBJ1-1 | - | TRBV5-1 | CASSLVQGNTEAFF | TGCGCCAGCAGCTTGGTCCAGGGGAACACTGAAGCTTTCTTT